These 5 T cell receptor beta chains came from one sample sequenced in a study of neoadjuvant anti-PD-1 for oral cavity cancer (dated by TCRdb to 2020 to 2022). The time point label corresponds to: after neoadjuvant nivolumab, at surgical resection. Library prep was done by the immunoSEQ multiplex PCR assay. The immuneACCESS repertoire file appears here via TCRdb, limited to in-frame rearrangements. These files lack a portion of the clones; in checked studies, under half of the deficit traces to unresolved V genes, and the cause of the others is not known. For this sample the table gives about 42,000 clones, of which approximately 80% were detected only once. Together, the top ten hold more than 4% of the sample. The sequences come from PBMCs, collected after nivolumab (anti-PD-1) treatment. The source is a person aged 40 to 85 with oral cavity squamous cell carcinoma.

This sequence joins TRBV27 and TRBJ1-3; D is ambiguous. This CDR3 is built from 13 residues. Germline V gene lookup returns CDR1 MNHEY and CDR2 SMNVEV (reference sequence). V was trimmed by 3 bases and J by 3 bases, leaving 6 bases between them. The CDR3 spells CASSLGFGNTIYF. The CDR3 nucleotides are TGTGCCAGCAGTTTGGGGTTTGGAAACACCATATATTTT.

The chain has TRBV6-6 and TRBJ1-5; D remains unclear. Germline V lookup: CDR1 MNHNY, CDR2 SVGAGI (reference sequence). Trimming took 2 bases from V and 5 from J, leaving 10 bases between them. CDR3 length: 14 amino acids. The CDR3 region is CASSYEGIDQPQHF. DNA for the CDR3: TGTGCCAGCAGTTACGAAGGGATCGATCAGCCCCAGCATTTT.

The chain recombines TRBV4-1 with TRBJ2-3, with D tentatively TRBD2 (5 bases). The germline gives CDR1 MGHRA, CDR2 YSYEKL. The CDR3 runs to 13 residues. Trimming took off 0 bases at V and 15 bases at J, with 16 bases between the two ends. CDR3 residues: CASSQESFGVCYF. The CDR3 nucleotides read TGCGCCAGCAGCCAAGAGTCTTTCGGGGTTTGTTATTTT.

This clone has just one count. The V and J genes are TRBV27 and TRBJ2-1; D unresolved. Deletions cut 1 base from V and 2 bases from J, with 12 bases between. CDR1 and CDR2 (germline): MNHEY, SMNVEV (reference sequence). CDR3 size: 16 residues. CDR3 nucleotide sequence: TGTGCCAGCAGTTTATATCCACCCCAAACCTACAATGAGCAGTTCTTC. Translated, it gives CASSLYPPQTYNEQFF.

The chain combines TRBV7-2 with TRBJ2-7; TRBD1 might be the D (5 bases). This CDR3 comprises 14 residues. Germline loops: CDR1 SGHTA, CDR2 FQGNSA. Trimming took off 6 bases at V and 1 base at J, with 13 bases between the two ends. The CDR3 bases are TGTGCCAGCAGTCCAAGGGCAGGGTCCTACGAGCAGTACTTC. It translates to CASSPRAGSYEQYF.